In its sample, the clone carrying this T cell receptor (beta chain) was seen a few times. Only in-frame clones appear in the TCRdb table, and some are missing; sequencing was by immunoSEQ multiplex PCR. In the table there are 120,000 or so clones, 70% to 90% of which are singletons. Trimming shortened V by 2 bases and J by 5 bases, and 13 bases separated the two germline ends. Germline V gene sequence: CDR1 MNHNS, CDR2 SASEGT. The CDR3 loop spans 16 amino acids. The sample belongs to a study of control samples from healthy donors and cancer patients. The source is an older woman with lung cancer. The source material was PBMCs. V and J are TRBV6-1 and TRBJ1-6; D is perhaps TRBD1 (6 bases). The CDR3 region is CASSELGAHNNSPLHF. The DNA of the CDR3 is TGTGCCAGCAGTGAACTGGGGGCGCATAATAATTCACCCCTCCACTTT.